These 29 T cell receptor beta chains originate from one sample sequenced in a study of OX40 agonist ivuxolimab in advanced cancers. Assay used: immunoSEQ multiplex PCR; TCRdb lists only in-frame clones, some missing. The sample records approximately 110,000 clones, about 90% being singletons. Material: CD4+ or CD8+ T cells sorted from blood, obtained in a trial of the OX40 agonist ivuxolimab. Receptor source: an adult with an advanced solid tumor such as melanoma, head and neck, liver or kidney cancer.

The CDR3 nucleotides read TGCGCCAGCAGTGTTACCGGGACAGGGGACACTGAAGCTTTCTTT. It is translated as CASSVTGTGDTEAFF. The rearrangement uses TRBV10-1 and TRBJ1-1; 10 positions match TRBD1. The germline CDR1 and CDR2 sequences are WNHNN and SYGVQD (reference sequence). V was pared by 4 bases and J by 3 bases, with 5 bases of the junction left unmatched. The CDR3 covers 15 residues.

This sequence joins TRBV7-9 and TRBJ2-7; TRBD1 matches at 7 bases. V trimming: 4 bases; J trimming: 4 bases; junction bases outside the gene matches: 7. CDR3 length: 14 residues. Germline V gene data show CDR1 as SEHNR and CDR2 as FQNEAQ (reference sequence). CDR3 in DNA: TGTGCCAGCAGCTCGCCGTCGGACAGGTACGAGCAGTACTTC. Translated, it gives CASSSPSDRYEQYF.

This chain connects TRBV7-9 to TRBJ2-1; 11 nucleotides align to TRBD2. Germline V gene data show CDR1 as SEHNR and CDR2 as FQNEAQ (reference sequence). V lost 7 bases to trimming and J lost 9 bases; unmatched junction nucleotides: 14. CDR3 size: 16 residues. CDR3: CASTWSSGRVGGEQFF. CDR3 nucleotide sequence: TGTGCCAGCACCTGGAGTAGCGGGAGGGTTGGAGGTGAGCAGTTCTTC.

The chain uses TRBV5-1 and TRBJ2-1; no definite D call. CDR1 is SGHRS and CDR2 is YFSETQ in the germline V gene. V was clipped by 4 bases and J by 6 bases, with 11 bases between them. The CDR3 is 13 amino acids. This CDR3 is CASSPGDLNEQFF. CDR3 DNA sequence: TGCGCCAGCAGCCCCGGAGATCTCAATGAGCAGTTCTTC.

CDR3 region: CASRTGTSGVNEQFF. The CDR3 bases are TGTGCCAGCAGAACCGGGACTAGCGGAGTCAATGAGCAGTTCTTC. V and J are TRBV28 and TRBJ2-1, with TRBD2 matching 11 bases. This CDR3 contains 15 residues. Germline lookup yields CDR1 MDHEN and CDR2 SYDVKM. V shed 6 bases and J 6 bases; nucleotides not matched to a gene: 7.

As concerns this clone: The junction departs from germline at one end; a sequencing error may be responsible. The J gene is TRBJ1-3, the V gene TRBV9; D perhaps matches TRBD1 (5 bases). In germline, CDR1 is SGDLS, CDR2 YYNGEE. The CDR3 has 15 residues. In DNA, the CDR3 is TGTGCCAGCAGCGCCTCTACAGGCCATGGAAACACCATACATTTT. Encoded protein: CASSASTGHGNTIHF.

CDR3 sequence (DNA): TGTGCCAGCAGCGTAGAGGGGGGAGCTTGGTACGAGCAGTACTTC. This translates into CASSVEGGAWYEQYF. V gene TRBV9 combines with J gene TRBJ2-7; either TRBD1 or TRBD2 may fit D (6 bases each). The CDR3 runs 15 residues. Germline V gene sequence: CDR1 SGDLS, CDR2 YYNGEE. V was clipped by 0 bases and J by 4 bases, with 14 bases between them.

The CDR3 coding sequence is TGTGCCTGGAGGAGATTCGGGACAGGGCCTAACTATGGCTACACCTTC. Translating it yields CAWRRFGTGPNYGYTF. The chain links TRBV30 to TRBJ1-2; TRBD1 matches 9 bases. CDR3 length: 16 amino acids. V trimming: 3 bases; J trimming: 0 bases; junction bases outside the gene matches: 8. CDR1 GTSNPN and CDR2 SVGIG come from the germline V gene (reference sequence).

This rearrangement joins TRBV9 to TRBJ2-1; D remains ambiguous. V dropped 0 bases and J dropped 7 bases, with 8 bases sitting between them. This CDR3 region has 13 residues. The germline V gene encodes CDR1 SGDLS and CDR2 YYNGEE. CDR3 in DNA: TGTGCCAGCAGCGTAGCTACGGCGAATGAGCAGTTCTTC. The encoded protein is CASSVATANEQFF.

The rearrangement uses TRBV28 and TRBJ1-5; D is undetermined. Trimming cost V 4 bases and J 11 bases, with 15 bases left between them. The CDR3 spans 13 residues. Germline V gene sequence: CDR1 MDHEN, CDR2 SYDVKM. CDR3 protein: CASSYRNYGAQHF. The DNA for the CDR3 is TGTGCCAGCAGTTACCGTAACTATGGGGCCCAGCATTTT.

The chain is built from TRBV11-2 and TRBJ2-4, with TRBD2 as a possible D gene (6 bases). The CDR3 spans 14 residues. With 0 bases removed from V and 9 bases from J, the gap between germline ends came to 12 bases. CDR1 and CDR2 (germline): SGHAT, FQNNGV. The CDR3 nucleotides are TGTGCCAGCAGCTTAGATCCGGGGGAGAGCATTCAGTACTTC. Translation: CASSLDPGESIQYF. Based on the CDR3 plus reference TRBV11-2 and TRBJ2-4, the full variable domain is EAGVAQSPRYKIIEKRQSVAFWCNPISGHATLYWYQQILGQGPKLLIQFQNNGVVDDSQLPKDRFSAERLKGVDSTLKIQPAKLEDSAVYLCASSLDPGESIQYFGAGTRLSVL.

The CDR3 bases are TGTGCCAGCAGTTTAAACAATGAGCAGTTCTTC. This gives the protein CASSLNNEQFF. This chain joins TRBV27 and TRBJ2-1; no firm D call. Looked up from germline, CDR1 is MNHEY and CDR2 is SMNVEV (reference sequence). CDR3 length: 11 residues. The V gene lost 2 bases and the J gene lost 5 bases, with 1 base spanning the gap.

The CDR3 protein is CASSQKGGNEQFF. The CDR3 DNA reads TGCGCCAGCAGCCAGAAGGGGGGCAATGAGCAGTTCTTC. The chain recombines TRBV4-3 with TRBJ2-1; D is perhaps TRBD1 or TRBD2 (6 bases each). Germline assignment: CDR1 LGHNA and CDR2 YSLEER. The CDR3 is 13 amino acids. Between the trimmed V and J ends, which lost 3 bases and 6 bases, there was a span of 9 bases.

In this sample, this clone turned up once. This rearrangement joins TRBV27 to TRBJ1-4; D gene ambiguous. Trimming pared 0 bases from V and 0 bases from J, leaving 11 bases between. Per the germline V gene, CDR1 is MNHEY and CDR2 is SMNVEV (reference sequence). This CDR3 has 17 amino acids. CDR3 coding DNA: TGTGCCAGCAGTTTATCTCCGGGTCCGGCAACTAATGAAAAACTGTTTTTT. This gives the protein CASSLSPGPATNEKLFF.

This chain joins TRBV5-1 and TRBJ2-1; D may be TRBD2 (5 bases). The CDR3 consists of 14 residues. The V and J ends lost 2 bases and 6 bases respectively, with 12 bases between them. From germline, CDR1 is SGHRS and CDR2 YFSETQ. CDR3 in DNA: TGCGCCAGCAGCTTAAGCGGTCCGGGCAATGAGCAGTTCTTC. Translation: CASSLSGPGNEQFF.

This clone was counted only a few times. The chain links TRBV10-1 to TRBJ1-1; 8 bases are shared with TRBD1. V was pared by 8 bases and J by 5 bases, with 7 bases of the junction left unmatched. Per germline, CDR1 WNHNN and CDR2 SYGVQD (reference sequence). The CDR3 extends over 13 amino acids. The CDR3 here is CASSLTGETEAFF. The CDR3 DNA sequence: TGCGCCAGCTCATTGACAGGGGAAACTGAAGCTTTCTTT.

The rearrangement uses TRBV7-9 and TRBJ2-5, with 7 bases fitting TRBD2. Gene TRBJ2-7 matches the end of the DNA better, so the J call may be wrong. CDR1 is SEHNR and CDR2 is FQNEAQ in the germline V gene (reference sequence). This CDR3 region has 17 residues. The CDR3 DNA reads as TGTGCCAGCAGCTTCGCCAATACATCTAGCGGAGCCTACGAGCAGTACTTC. This sequence encodes CASSFANTSSGAYEQYF.

This chain links TRBV7-9 with TRBJ2-3, with a possible D match to TRBD2 (5 bases). The CDR3 has 14 amino acids. Deletions cut 5 bases from V and 6 bases from J, with 15 bases between. Germline CDR1 SEHNR, CDR2 FQNEAQ (reference sequence). The CDR3 DNA reads as TGTGCCAGCAGCCTTGGACTTTTAGCGGATACGCAGTATTTT. Its protein is CASSLGLLADTQYF.

The V call is TRBV19, the J call TRBJ2-2; 11 bases are a match to TRBD1. Germline loops: CDR1 LNHDA, CDR2 SQIVND (reference sequence). The CDR3 runs to 15 residues. Trimming at V came to 8 bases and at J to 5 bases, leaving 7 bases not matched to a gene. CDR3 amino acids: CASPGQGAGTGELFF. CDR3 DNA sequence: TGTGCCAGTCCCGGACAGGGGGCTGGAACCGGGGAGCTGTTTTTT. Complete variable domain (other parts from reference TRBV19 and TRBJ2-2): DGGITQSPKYLFRKEGQNVTLSCEQNLNHDAMYWYRQDPGQGLRLIYYSQIVNDFQKGDIAEGYSVSREKKESFPLTVTSAQKNPTAFYLCASPGQGAGTGELFFGEGSRLTVL.

The chain is built from TRBV15 and TRBJ1-1, with TRBD1 as a possible D gene (5 bases). Germline loops: CDR1 LNHNV, CDR2 YYDKDF (reference sequence). The CDR3 length is 15 residues. Trimming pared 0 bases from V and 1 base from J, leaving 9 bases between. CDR3 sequence reads: CATSRERGTNTEAFF. CDR3 bases: TGTGCCACCAGCAGAGAGAGAGGGACGAACACTGAAGCTTTCTTT.

The CDR3 region is CASNGLSEPPGELFF. CDR3 in DNA: TGTGCCAGCAACGGGCTTTCTGAACCCCCCGGGGAGCTGTTTTTT. The J gene is TRBJ2-2, the V gene TRBV11-3; D unclear. The CDR3 totals 15 residues. Germline V CDR1 and CDR2: SGHNT, YENEEA. Deletions cut 7 bases from V and 6 bases from J, with 18 bases between. The variable domain in full, completed from reference TRBV11-3 and TRBJ2-2, reads EAGVVQSPRYKIIEKKQPVAFWCNPISGHNTLYWYLQNLGQGPELLIRYENEEAVDDSQLPKDRFSAERLKGVDSTLKIQPAELGDSAVYLCASNGLSEPPGELFFGEGSRLTVL.

This clone was picked up one time. This sequence joins TRBV12-2 and TRBJ2-1. TRBV12-2 is a known pseudogene. The CDR3 consists of 12 residues. The CDR3 region has the DNA TGTGCAAGTCGCTTAGCCCGGGCTGAGCAGTTCTTC. It translates to CASRLARAEQFF.

The chain is built from TRBV30 and TRBJ1-2; D unclear. Germline values: CDR1 GTSNPN, CDR2 SVGIG (reference sequence). CDR3 size: 13 residues. Trimming left V 3 bases short and J 3 bases short, with 11 bases between. CDR3 sequence reads: CAWSPPPDYGYTF. DNA of the CDR3: TGTGCCTGGAGCCCCCCCCCAGACTATGGCTACACCTTC.

The chain is built from TRBV6-5 and TRBJ2-1; 10 positions match TRBD1. Unmatched junction bases numbered 3, after V lost 6 bases and J lost 4 bases. Germline V gene data show CDR1 as MNHEY and CDR2 as SVGAGI. The CDR3 length is 14 residues. CDR3 residues: CASSSGQGYNEQFF. The CDR3 DNA sequence: TGTGCCAGCAGCTCGGGACAGGGGTACAATGAGCAGTTCTTC.

The V call is TRBV27, the J call TRBJ1-1; weak D call: TRBD1 (6 bases). V lost 4 bases to trimming and J lost 6 bases, with 15 bases between them. CDR3 length: 14 residues. Germline loops: CDR1 MNHEY, CDR2 SMNVEV (reference sequence). The CDR3 protein is CASSWGGAMAEAFF. CDR3 DNA: TGTGCCAGCAGTTGGGGGGGGGCCATGGCTGAAGCTTTCTTT.

The chain couples TRBV6-1 to TRBJ1-3; D not resolved. V was shortened by 2 bases and J by 0 bases, with 8 bases between the two germline ends. In germline, CDR1 is MNHNS, CDR2 SASEGT. The length of the CDR3 is 15 residues. CDR3 sequence (DNA): TGTGCCAGCAGTGAATGGAGGGTCTCTGGAAACACCATATATTTT. This codes for CASSEWRVSGNTIYF.

This clone appeared a single time. The V and J genes are TRBV27 and TRBJ2-1; 12 positions agree with TRBD2. V gave up 3 bases and J gave up 4 bases; unmatched junction bases: 1. Per the germline V gene, CDR1 is MNHEY and CDR2 is SMNVEV (reference sequence). This CDR3 comprises 15 residues. The CDR3 protein is CASSLGTSGYNEQFF. The CDR3 DNA reads as TGTGCCAGCAGTTTGGGGACTAGCGGGTACAATGAGCAGTTCTTC.

This rearrangement joins TRBV4-3 to TRBJ1-5; 7 nucleotides align to TRBD1. The CDR3 is 19 amino acids. The trim removed 0 bases at V and 4 bases at J, leaving 15 bases unmatched. Germline values: CDR1 LGHNA, CDR2 YSLEER. The CDR3 reads CASSQEGGRGELRNQPQHF. CDR3 bases: TGCGCCAGCAGCCAAGAGGGGGGCAGGGGGGAGCTGAGAAATCAGCCCCAGCATTTT.

V is TRBV10-3 and J is TRBJ2-5; 10 bases map to TRBD2. Trimming took 4 bases from V and 5 from J; bases not matched to a gene: 7. The germline gives CDR1 ENHRY, CDR2 SYGVKD. This CDR3 is built from 15 residues. CDR3 residues: CAISAASGSRETQYF. Written as DNA, the CDR3 is TGTGCCATCAGTGCGGCTAGCGGGAGTAGGGAGACCCAGTACTTC.